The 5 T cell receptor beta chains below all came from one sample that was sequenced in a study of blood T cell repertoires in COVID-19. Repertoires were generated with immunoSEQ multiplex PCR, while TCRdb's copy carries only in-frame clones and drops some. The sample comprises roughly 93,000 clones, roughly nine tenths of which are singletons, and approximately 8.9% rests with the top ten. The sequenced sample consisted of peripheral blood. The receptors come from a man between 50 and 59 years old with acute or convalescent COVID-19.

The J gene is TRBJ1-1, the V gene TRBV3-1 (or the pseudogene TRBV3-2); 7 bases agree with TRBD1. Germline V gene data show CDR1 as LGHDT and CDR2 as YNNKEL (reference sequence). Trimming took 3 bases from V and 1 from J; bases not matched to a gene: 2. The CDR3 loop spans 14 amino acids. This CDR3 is CASSQTGKNTEAFF. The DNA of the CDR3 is TGTGCCAGCAGCCAGACAGGGAAGAACACTGAAGCTTTCTTT.

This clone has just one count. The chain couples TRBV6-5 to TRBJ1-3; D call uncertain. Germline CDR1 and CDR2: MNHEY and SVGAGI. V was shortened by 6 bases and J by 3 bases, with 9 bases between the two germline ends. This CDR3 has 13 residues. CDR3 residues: CASSRGIGNTIYF. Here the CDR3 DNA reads TGTGCCAGCAGCCGGGGAATTGGAAACACCATATATTTT.

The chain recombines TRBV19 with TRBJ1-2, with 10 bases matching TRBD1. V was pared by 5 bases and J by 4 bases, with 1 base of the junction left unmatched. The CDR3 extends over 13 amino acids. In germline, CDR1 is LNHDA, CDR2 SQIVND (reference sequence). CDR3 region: CASSRDRGYGYTF. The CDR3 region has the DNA TGTGCCAGTAGTCGGGACAGGGGCTATGGCTACACCTTC.

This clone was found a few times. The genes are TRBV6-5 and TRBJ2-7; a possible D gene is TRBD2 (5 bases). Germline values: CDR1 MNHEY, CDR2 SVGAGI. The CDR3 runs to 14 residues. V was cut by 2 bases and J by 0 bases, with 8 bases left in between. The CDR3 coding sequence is TGTGCCAGCAGTTACGGGAGAACCTCCTACGAGCAGTACTTC. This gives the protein CASSYGRTSYEQYF.

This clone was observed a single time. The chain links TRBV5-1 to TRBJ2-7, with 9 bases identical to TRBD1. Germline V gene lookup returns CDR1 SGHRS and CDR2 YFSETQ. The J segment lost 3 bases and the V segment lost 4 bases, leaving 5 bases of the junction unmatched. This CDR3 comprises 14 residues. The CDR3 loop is CASSRDRDYYEQYF. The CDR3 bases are TGCGCCAGCAGCAGGGACAGGGACTACTACGAGCAGTACTTC.